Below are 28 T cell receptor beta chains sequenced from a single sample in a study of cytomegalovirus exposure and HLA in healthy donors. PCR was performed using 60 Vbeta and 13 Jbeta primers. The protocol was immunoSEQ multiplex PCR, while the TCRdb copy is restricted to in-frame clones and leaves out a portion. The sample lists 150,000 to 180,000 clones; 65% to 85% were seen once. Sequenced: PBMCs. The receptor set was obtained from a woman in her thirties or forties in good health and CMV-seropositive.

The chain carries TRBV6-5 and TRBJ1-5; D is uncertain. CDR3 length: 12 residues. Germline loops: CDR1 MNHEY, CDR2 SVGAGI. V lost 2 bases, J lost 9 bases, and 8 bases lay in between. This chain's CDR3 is CASSYTSGPQHF. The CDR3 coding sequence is TGTGCCAGCAGTTACACCAGTGGGCCCCAGCATTTT.

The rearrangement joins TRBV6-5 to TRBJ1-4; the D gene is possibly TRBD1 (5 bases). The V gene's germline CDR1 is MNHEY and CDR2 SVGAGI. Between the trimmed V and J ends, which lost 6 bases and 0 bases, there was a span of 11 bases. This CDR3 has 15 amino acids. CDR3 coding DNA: TGTGCCAGCAGACCTGACAGATCAACTAATGAAAAACTGTTTTTT. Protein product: CASRPDRSTNEKLFF.

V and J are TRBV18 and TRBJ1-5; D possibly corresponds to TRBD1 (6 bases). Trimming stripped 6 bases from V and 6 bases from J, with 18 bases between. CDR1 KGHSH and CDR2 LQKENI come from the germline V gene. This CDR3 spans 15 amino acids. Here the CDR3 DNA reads TGTGCCAGCTCCCCGGGGGGGGCAGGGATTCAGCCCCAGCATTTT. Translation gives CASSPGGAGIQPQHF. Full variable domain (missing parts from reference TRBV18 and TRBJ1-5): NAGVMQNPRHLVRRRGQEARLRCSPMKGHSHVYWYRQLPEEGLKFMVYLQKENIIDESGMPKERFSAEFPKEGPSILRIQQVVRGDSAAYFCASSPGGAGIQPQHFGDGTRLSIL.

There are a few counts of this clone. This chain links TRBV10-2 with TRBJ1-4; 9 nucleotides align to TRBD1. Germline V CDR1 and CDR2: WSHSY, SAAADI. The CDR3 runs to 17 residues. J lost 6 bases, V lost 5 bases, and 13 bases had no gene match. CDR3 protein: CASSPRDRVKPDEKLFF. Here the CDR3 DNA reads TGCGCCAGCAGTCCACGGGACAGGGTGAAGCCTGATGAAAAACTGTTTTTT.

The CDR3 nucleotides are TGTGCCTGGAGACAGGGTCGCACCGGGGAGCTGTTTTTT. Protein: CAWRQGRTGELFF. The chain has TRBV30 and TRBJ2-2, with D perhaps TRBD1 (6 bases). There are 13 residues in the CDR3. V was shortened by 3 bases and J by 4 bases, with 9 bases between the two germline ends. From germline, CDR1 is GTSNPN and CDR2 SVGIG (reference sequence). Full variable domain (outside the CDR3, taken from reference TRBV30 and TRBJ2-2): SQTIHQWPATLVQPVGSPLSLECTVEGTSNPNLYWYRQAAGRGLQLLFYSVGIGQISSEVPQNLSASRPQDRQFILSSKKLLLSDSGFYLCAWRQGRTGELFFGEGSRLTVL.

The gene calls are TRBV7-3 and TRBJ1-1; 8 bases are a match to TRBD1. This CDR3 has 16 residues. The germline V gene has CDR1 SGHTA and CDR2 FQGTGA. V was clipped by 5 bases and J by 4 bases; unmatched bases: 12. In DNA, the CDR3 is TGTGCCAGCAGCCGGGACAGGCCCTCGGGGGGCACTGAAGCTTTCTTT. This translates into CASSRDRPSGGTEAFF.

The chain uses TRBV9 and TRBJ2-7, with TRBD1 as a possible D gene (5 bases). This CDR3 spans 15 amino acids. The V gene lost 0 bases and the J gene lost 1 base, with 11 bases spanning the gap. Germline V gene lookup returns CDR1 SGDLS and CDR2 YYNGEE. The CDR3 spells CASSVGDSISYEQYF. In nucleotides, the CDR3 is TGTGCCAGCAGCGTAGGAGACAGTATATCCTACGAGCAGTACTTC.

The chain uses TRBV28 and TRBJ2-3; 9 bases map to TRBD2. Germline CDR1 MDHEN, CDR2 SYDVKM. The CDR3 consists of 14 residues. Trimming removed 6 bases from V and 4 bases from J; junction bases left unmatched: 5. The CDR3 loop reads CASRISGRADTQYF. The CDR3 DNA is TGTGCCAGCAGAATTAGCGGGAGAGCAGATACGCAGTATTTT.

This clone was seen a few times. CDR3 residues: CASTPTGNSGNTIYF. DNA for the CDR3: TGTGCCAGCACACCCACGGGGAACTCTGGAAACACCATATATTTT. The V gene is TRBV27, the J gene TRBJ1-3; D call uncertain. With 7 bases removed from V and 0 bases from J, the gap between germline ends came to 13 bases. The CDR3 spans 15 residues. CDR1 is MNHEY, CDR2 SMNVEV, per germline (reference sequence).

The DNA for the CDR3 is TGCGCCAGCAGCAGAGACAATGAGCAGTTCTTC. It specifies CASSRDNEQFF. The chain joins TRBV4-1 to TRBJ2-1; D remains ambiguous. V was shortened by 5 bases and J by 5 bases, with 4 bases between the two germline ends. CDR1 is MGHRA and CDR2 is YSYEKL in the germline V gene. There are 11 residues in the CDR3.

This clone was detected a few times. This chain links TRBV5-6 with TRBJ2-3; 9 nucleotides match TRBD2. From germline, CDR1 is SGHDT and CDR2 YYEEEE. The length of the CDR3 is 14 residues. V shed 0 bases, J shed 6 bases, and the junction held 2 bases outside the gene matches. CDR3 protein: CASSLGLAADTQYF. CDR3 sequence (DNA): TGTGCCAGCAGCTTGGGACTAGCGGCTGATACGCAGTATTTT.

The CDR3 sequence is CSVDRQTFNEQFF. The DNA for the CDR3 is TGCAGCGTTGACCGACAGACATTCAATGAGCAGTTCTTC. This chain links TRBV29-1 with TRBJ2-1; weak D call: TRBD1 (5 bases). V was shortened by 3 bases and J by 6 bases, with 12 bases between the two germline ends. Germline V CDR1 and CDR2: SQVTM, ANQGSEA. CDR3 length: 13 amino acids.

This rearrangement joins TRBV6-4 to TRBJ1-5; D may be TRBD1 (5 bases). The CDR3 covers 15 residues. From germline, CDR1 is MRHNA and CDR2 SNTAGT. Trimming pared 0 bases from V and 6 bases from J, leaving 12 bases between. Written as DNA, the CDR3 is TGTGCCAGCAGTGACTCGAGGGGAGGAGGTCAGCCCCAGCATTTT. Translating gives CASSDSRGGGQPQHF.

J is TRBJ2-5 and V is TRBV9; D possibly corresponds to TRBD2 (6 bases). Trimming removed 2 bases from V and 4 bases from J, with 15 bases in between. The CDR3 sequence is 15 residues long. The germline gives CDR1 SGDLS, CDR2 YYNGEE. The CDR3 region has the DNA TGTGCCAGCAGCGTGGAAGCGGGTGGTCGAGAGACCCAGTACTTC. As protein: CASSVEAGGRETQYF.

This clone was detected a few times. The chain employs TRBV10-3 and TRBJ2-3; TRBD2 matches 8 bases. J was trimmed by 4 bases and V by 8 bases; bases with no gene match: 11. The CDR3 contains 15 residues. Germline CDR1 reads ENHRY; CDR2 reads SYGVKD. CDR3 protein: CAIGVAGGISDTQYF. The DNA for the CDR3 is TGTGCCATCGGGGTGGCGGGAGGCATTTCAGATACGCAGTATTTT.

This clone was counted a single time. CDR3 DNA sequence: TGCGCCAGCAGCTTCCGTGGGACAGGGGCCGCAACTAATGAAAAACTGTTTTTT. Translation gives CASSFRGTGAATNEKLFF. The chain is built from TRBV5-1 and TRBJ1-4, with 10 bases fitting TRBD1. The CDR3 is 18 amino acids. Per the germline V gene, CDR1 is SGHRS and CDR2 is YFSETQ. J was trimmed by 0 bases and V by 2 bases; bases with no gene match: 7. Complete variable domain (other parts from reference TRBV5-1 and TRBJ1-4): KAGVTQTPRYLIKTRGQQVTLSCSPISGHRSVSWYQQTPGQGLQFLFEYFSETQRNKGNFPGRFSGRQFSNSRSEMNVSTLELGDSALYLCASSFRGTGAATNEKLFFGSGTQLSVL.

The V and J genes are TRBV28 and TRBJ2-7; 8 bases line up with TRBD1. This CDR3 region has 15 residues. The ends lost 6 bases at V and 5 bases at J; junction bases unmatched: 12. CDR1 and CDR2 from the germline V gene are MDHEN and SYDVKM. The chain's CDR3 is CASSPTGGSKDEQYF. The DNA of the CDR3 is TGTGCCAGCAGCCCAACAGGGGGGAGTAAGGACGAGCAGTACTTC.

The CDR3 here is CASSVAGGPLTDTQYF. CDR3 nucleotide sequence: TGTGCCAGCAGCGTAGCTGGAGGCCCACTGACAGATACGCAGTATTTT. The V call is TRBV9, the J call TRBJ2-3; tentatively, D is TRBD2 (5 bases). The CDR3 is 16 amino acids. In germline, CDR1 is SGDLS, CDR2 YYNGEE. V shed 0 bases and J shed 3 bases, with 14 bases lying between them.

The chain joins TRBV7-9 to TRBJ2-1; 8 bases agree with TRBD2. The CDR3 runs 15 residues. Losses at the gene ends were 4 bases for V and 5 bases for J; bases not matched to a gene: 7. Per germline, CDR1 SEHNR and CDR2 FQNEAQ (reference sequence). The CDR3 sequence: CASSSWTSSNNEQFF. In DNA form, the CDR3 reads TGTGCCAGCAGCTCATGGACTAGCAGTAACAATGAGCAGTTCTTC.

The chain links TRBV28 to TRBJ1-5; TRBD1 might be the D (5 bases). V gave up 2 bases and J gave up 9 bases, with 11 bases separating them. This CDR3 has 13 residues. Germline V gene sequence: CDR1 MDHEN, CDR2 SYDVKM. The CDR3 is CASSLLAGGPQHF. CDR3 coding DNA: TGTGCCAGCAGTTTACTGGCCGGGGGGCCCCAGCATTTT.

In DNA form, the CDR3 reads TGCGCCAGCAGCCACCTCCGTGGTAGCGCGTACAATGAGCAGTTCTTC. Its protein is CASSHLRGSAYNEQFF. J is TRBJ2-1 and V is TRBV4-1, with a tentative D call TRBD2 (5 bases). Trimming left V 3 bases short and J 4 bases short, with 16 bases between. This CDR3 is built from 16 residues. Germline V gene data show CDR1 as MGHRA and CDR2 as YSYEKL.

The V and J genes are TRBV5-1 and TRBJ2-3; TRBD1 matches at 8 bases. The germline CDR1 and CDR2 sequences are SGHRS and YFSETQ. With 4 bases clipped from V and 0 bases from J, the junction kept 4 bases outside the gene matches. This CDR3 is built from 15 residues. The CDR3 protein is CASSLGQGSTDTQYF. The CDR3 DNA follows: TGCGCCAGCAGCCTCGGACAGGGTAGCACAGATACGCAGTATTTT.

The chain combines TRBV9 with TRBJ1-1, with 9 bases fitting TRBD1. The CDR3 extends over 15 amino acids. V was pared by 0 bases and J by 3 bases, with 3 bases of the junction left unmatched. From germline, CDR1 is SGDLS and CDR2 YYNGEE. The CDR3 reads CASSVEQGAYTEAFF. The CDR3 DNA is TGTGCCAGCAGCGTAGAACAGGGGGCCTACACTGAAGCTTTCTTT.

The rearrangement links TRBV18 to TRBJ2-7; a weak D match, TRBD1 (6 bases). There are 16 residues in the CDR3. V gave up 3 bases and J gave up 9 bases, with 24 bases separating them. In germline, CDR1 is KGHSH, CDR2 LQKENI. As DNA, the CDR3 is TGTGCCAGCTCACCCCGCAGAGACAGGTTGTTTTCTTGGCAGTACTTC. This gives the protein CASSPRRDRLFSWQYF.

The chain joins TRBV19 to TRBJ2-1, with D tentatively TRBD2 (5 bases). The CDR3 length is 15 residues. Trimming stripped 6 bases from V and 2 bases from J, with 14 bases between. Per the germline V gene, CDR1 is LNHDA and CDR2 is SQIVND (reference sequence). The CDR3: CASRTDLNPYNEQFF. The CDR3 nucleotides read TGTGCCAGTAGGACGGACTTAAACCCCTACAATGAGCAGTTCTTC.

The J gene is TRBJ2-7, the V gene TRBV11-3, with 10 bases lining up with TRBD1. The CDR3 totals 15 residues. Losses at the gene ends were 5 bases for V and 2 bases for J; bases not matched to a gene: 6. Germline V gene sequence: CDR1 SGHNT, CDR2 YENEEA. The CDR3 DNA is TGTGCCAGCAGCGAATCCGGGACAGGGGCCTACGAGCAGTACTTC. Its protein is CASSESGTGAYEQYF.

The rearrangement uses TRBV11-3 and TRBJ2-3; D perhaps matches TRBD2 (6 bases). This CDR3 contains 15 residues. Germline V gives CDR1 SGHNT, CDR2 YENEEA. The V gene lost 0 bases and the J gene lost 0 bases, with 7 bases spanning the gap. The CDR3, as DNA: TGTGCCAGCAGCTTAGAGGGGACTAGCACAGATACGCAGTATTTT. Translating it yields CASSLEGTSTDTQYF.

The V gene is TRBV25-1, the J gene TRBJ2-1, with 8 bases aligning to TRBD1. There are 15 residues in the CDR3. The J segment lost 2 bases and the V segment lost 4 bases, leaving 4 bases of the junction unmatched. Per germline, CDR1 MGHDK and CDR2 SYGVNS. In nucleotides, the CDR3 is TGTGCCAGCAGTGTTACAGGGGGTACCTACAATGAGCAGTTCTTC. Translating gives CASSVTGGTYNEQFF. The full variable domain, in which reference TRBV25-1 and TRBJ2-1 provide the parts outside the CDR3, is EADIYQTPRYLVIGTGKKITLECSQTMGHDKMYWYQQDPGMELHLIHYSYGVNSTEKGDLSSESTVSRIRTEHFPLTLESARPSHTSQYLCASSVTGGTYNEQFFGPGTRLTVL.